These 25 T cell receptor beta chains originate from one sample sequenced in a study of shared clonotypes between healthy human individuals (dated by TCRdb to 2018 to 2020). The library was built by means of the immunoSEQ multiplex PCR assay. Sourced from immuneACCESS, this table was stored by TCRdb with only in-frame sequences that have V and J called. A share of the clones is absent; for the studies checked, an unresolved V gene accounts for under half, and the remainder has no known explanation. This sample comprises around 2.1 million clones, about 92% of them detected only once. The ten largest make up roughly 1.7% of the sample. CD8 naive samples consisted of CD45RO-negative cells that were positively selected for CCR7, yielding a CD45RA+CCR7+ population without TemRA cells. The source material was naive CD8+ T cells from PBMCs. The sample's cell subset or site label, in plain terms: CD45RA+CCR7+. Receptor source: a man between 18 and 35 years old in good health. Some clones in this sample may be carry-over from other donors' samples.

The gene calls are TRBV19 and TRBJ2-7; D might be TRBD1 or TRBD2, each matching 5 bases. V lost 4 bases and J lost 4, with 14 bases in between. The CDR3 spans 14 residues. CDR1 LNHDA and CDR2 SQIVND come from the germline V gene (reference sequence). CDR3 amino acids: CASSSWDDEYEQYF. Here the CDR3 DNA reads TGTGCCAGTAGTAGTTGGGACGACGAGTACGAGCAGTACTTC.

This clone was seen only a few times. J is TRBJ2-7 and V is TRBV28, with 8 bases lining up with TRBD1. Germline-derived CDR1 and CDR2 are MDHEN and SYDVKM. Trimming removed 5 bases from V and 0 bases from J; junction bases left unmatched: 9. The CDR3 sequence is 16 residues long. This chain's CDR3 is CASSTRHRGYSYEQYF. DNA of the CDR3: TGTGCCAGCAGTACACGTCACAGGGGGTACTCCTACGAGCAGTACTTC. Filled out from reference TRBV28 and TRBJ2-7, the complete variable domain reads DVKVTQSSRYLVKRTGEKVFLECVQDMDHENMFWYRQDPGLGLRLIYFSYDVKMKEKGDIPEGYSVSREKKERFSLILESASTNQTSMYLCASSTRHRGYSYEQYFGPGTRLTVT.

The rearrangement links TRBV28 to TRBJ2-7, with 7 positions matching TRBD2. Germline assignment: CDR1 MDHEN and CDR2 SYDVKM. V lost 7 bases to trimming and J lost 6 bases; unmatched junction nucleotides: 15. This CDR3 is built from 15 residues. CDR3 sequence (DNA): TGTGCCAGCACCCCGTCCAGCGGGAACCCTTCCGAGCAGTACTTC. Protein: CASTPSSGNPSEQYF.

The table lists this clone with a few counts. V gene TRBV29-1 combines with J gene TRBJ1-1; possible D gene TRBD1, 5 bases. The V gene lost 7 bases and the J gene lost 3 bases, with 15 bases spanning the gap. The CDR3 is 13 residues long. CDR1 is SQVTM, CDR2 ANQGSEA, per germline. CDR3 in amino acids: CSGHGGRDTEAFF. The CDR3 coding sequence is TGCAGCGGTCACGGGGGGAGGGACACTGAAGCTTTCTTT. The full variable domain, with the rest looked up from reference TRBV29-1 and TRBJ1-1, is SAVISQKPSRDICQRGTSLTIQCQVDSQVTMMFWYRQQPGQSLTLIATANQGSEATYESGFVIDKFPISRPNLTFSTLTVSNMSPEDSSIYLCSGHGGRDTEAFFGQGTRLTVV.

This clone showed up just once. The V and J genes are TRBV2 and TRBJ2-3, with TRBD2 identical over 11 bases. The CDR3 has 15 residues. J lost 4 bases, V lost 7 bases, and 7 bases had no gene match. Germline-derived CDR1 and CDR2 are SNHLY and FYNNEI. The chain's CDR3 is CASTVAGGPADTQYF. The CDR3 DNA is TGTGCCAGCACGGTAGCGGGAGGGCCCGCAGATACGCAGTATTTT.

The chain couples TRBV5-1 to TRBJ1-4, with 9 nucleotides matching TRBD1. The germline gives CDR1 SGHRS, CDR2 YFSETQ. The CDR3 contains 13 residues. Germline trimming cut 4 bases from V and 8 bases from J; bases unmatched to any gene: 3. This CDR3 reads CASSPGTGEKLFF. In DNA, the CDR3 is TGCGCCAGCAGCCCAGGGACAGGGGAAAAACTGTTTTTT.

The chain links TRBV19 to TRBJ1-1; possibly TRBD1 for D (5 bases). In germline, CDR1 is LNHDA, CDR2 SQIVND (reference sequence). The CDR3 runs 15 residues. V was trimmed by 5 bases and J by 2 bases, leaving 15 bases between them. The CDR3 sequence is CASSWDSGINTEAFF. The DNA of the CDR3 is TGTGCCAGTAGTTGGGACTCAGGAATCAACACTGAAGCTTTCTTT.

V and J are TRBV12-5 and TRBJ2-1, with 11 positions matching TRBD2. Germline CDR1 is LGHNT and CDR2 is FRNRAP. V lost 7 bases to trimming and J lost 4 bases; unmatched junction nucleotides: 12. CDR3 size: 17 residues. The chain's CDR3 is CASAGTSGALAYNEQFF. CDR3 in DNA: TGTGCTAGTGCCGGGACTAGCGGAGCCTTAGCGTACAATGAGCAGTTCTTC.

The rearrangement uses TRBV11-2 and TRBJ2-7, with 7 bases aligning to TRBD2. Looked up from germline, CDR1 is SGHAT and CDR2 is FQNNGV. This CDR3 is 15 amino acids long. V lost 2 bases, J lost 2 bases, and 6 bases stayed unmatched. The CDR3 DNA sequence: TGTGCCAGCAGCTTATGGGAGGGCCACACCTACGAGCAGTACTTC. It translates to CASSLWEGHTYEQYF.

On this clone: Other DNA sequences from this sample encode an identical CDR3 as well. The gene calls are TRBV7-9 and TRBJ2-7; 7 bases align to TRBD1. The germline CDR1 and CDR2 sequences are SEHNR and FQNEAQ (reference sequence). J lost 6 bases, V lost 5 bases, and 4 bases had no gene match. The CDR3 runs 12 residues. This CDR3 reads CASSPQGSEQYF. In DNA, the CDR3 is TGTGCCAGCAGCCCACAGGGGAGCGAGCAGTACTTC.

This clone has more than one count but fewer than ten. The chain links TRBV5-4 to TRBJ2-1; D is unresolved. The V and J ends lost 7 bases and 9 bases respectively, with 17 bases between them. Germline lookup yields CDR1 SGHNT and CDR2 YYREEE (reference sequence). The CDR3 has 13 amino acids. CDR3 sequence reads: CASGTVGGSEQFF. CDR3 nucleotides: TGTGCCAGCGGAACGGTAGGTGGGTCTGAGCAGTTCTTC.

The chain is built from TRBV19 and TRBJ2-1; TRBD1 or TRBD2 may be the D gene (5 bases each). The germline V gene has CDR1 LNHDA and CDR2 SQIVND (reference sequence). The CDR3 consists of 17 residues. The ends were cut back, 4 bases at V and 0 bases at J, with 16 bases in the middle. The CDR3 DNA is TGTGCCAGTAGTACTAGGGGAGTCGGCGCCTCCTACAATGAGCAGTTCTTC. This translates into CASSTRGVGASYNEQFF.

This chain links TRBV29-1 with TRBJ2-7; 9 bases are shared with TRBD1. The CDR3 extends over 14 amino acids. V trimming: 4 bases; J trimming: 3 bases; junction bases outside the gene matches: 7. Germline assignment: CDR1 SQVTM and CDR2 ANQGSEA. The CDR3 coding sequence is TGCAGCGTTGGGGGGACAGGGTATGGCTACGAGCAGTACTTC. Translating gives CSVGGTGYGYEQYF.

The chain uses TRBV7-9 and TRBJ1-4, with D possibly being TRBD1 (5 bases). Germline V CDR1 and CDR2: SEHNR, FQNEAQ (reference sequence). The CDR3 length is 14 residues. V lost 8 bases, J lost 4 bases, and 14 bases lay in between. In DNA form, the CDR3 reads TGTGCCAGCGGGTCGACAGTGCTTAATGAAAAACTGTTTTTT. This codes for CASGSTVLNEKLFF.

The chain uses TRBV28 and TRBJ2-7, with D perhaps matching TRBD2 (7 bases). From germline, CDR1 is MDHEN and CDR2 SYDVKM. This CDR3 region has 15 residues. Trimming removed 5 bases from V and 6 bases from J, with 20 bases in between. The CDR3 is CASSPRRGRALEQYF. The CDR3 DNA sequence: TGTGCCAGCAGTCCCCGGAGGGGGAGGGCCCTCGAGCAGTACTTC.

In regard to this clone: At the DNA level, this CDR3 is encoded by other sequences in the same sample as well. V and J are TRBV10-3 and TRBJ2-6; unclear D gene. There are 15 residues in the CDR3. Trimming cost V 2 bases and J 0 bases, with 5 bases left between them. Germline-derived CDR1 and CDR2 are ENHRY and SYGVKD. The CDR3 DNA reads TGTGCCATCAGTGAGGTGGGCTCTGGGGCCAACGTCCTGACTTTC. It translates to CAISEVGSGANVLTF.

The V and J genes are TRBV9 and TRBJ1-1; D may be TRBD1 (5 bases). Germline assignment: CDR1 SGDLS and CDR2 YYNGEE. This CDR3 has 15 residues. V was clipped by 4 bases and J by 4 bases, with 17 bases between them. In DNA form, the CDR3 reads TGTGCCAGCAGCAGCCGCCGGGGCCTTGGCACTGAAGCTTTCTTT. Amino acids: CASSSRRGLGTEAFF. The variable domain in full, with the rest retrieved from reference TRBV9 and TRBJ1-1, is DSGVTQTPKHLITATGQRVTLRCSPRSGDLSVYWYQQSLDQGLQFLIQYYNGEERAKGNILERFSAQQFPDLHSELNLSSLELGDSALYFCASSSRRGLGTEAFFGQGTRLTVV.

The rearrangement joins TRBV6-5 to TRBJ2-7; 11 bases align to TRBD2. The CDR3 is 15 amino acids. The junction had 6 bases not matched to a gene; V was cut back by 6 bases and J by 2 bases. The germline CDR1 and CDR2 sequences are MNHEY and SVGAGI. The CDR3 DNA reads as TGTGCCAGCAGACTTACTAGCGGGAGCGCCTACGAGCAGTACTTC. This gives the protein CASRLTSGSAYEQYF.

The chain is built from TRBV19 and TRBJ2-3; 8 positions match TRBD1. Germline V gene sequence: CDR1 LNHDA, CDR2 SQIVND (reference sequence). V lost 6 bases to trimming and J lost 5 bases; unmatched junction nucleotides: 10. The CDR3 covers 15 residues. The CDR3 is CASSRPRQGRDTQYF. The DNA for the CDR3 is TGTGCCAGTAGCCGACCCCGACAGGGGAGAGATACGCAGTATTTT.

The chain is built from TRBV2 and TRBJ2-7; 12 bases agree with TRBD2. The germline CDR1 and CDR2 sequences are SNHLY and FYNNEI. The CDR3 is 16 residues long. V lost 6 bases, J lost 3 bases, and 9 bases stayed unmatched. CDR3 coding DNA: TGTGCCAGCAGGGGACTAGCGGGCAAAAATGACTACGAGCAGTACTTC. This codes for CASRGLAGKNDYEQYF.

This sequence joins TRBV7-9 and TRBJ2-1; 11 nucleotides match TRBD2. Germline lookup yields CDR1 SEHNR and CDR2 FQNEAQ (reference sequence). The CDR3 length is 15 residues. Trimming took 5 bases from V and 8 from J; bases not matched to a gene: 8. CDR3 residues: CASSETSGSADEQFF. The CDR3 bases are TGTGCCAGCAGCGAAACTAGCGGGAGCGCAGATGAGCAGTTCTTC.

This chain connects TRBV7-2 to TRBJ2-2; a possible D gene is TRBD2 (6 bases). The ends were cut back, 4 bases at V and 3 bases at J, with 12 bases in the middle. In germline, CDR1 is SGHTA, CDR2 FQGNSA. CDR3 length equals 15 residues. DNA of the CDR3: TGTGCCAGCAGCTCCCGGACTAAATACACCGGGGAGCTGTTTTTT. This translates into CASSSRTKYTGELFF.

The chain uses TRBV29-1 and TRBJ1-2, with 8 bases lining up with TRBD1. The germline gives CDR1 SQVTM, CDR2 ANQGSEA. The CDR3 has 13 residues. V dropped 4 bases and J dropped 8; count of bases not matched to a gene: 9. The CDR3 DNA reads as TGCAGCGTTGTCGGCAGGGGGCAAGGCGGCTACACCTTC. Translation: CSVVGRGQGGYTF.

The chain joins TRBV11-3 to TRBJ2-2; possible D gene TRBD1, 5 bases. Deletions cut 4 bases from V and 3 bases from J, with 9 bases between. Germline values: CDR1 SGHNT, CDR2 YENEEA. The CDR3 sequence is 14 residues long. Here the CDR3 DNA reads TGTGCCAGCAGCTCCGACAGCGACACCGGGGAGCTGTTTTTT. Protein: CASSSDSDTGELFF.

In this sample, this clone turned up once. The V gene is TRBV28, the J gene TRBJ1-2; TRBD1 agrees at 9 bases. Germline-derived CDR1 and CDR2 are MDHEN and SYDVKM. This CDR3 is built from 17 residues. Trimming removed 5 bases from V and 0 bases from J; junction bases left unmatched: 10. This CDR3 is CASSVTGTGLPNYGYTF. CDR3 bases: TGTGCCAGCAGTGTGACCGGGACAGGGCTGCCTAACTATGGCTACACCTTC.